This T cell receptor (beta chain) came from a study of T-cell memory formation after mild COVID-19 (dated by TCRdb to about 2021). Broadly, across the study: TCR sequence clusters from the two donors were largely donor specific. The cohort was made up of two young adult volunteers, one female and one male, who were previously healthy. T-cell clones expanding and contracting after mild COVID-19 in two donors were tracked by longitudinal TCRalpha and TCRbeta repertoire sequencing. The study at large found these results: Contracting CD4+ clones appeared mostly in the CM and EM memory subsets, whereas CD8+ clones were enriched in EMRA. Whether the second-wave clones peaking on day 37 were SARS-CoV-2 specific was not confirmed. Only two mild cases were covered by the study, and larger cohorts that include severe cases with pre-infection samples were considered necessary. Some responding clones were detected in pre-infection memory, which suggested that pre-existing cross-reactive memory T cells had joined the SARS-CoV-2 response. Clones contracting from day 15 to 85 had balanced CD4/CD8 phenotypes, while a second wave expanding from day 15 to 37 was biased towards CD4+.

Ficoll-Paque density gradient centrifugation was the method used to isolate PBMCs. Sequencer: Illumina NovaSeq 6000. TCRalpha and TCRbeta cDNA libraries were constructed by 5'RACE with constant-segment primers, with sample barcodes and unique molecular identifiers being introduced. RNA was extracted from every sample with Trizol reagent. Libraries were amplified in two PCR steps, with a second sample barcode and Illumina TruSeq adapters added in the second step. Sequencing of the libraries was done on an Illumina NovaSeq, producing 2 x 150 bp paired-end reads. The study's processing was this. Reads were demultiplexed and collapsed into UMI-guided consensus sequences with migec v1.2.7. With mixcr v2.1.11, UMI consensuses were aligned to TRA and TRB V and J templates and assembled into clonotypes. A clonotype was counted as expanded or contracted only if both edgeR and NoisET called the change significant, with noise models trained on biological replicates. For edgeR calls, the thresholds were a false discovery rate-adjusted p below 0.01 and a log2 fold-change of 1. As an exploratory analysis of dynamics, PCA with hierarchical clustering was applied to max-normalized trajectories of the 1000 most abundant clonotypes. Separately sequenced CD4+ and CD8+ repertoires were used to assign a CD4 or CD8 phenotype to each responding clone. TCRdb reworked the public reads: Q25 trimming with fastp, MiXCR clone assembly, productive beta chains retained. Entries that share a CDR3 protein sequence are merged under the most common genes and DNA. The authors' filters were not applied to this entry. In this sample the table shows 340,000 or so distinct CDR3 sequences, approximately 13% of which occur a single time. The ten largest clones add up to about a fifth of the sample.

V is trimmed back by 7 bases and J by 4 bases, and the junction contains 8 bases that no gene match accounts for. The cysteine opens and the phenylalanine closes a CDR3 of 15 amino acids. Only the CDR3 DNA is retained, 45 bases long and in frame from the first base. Per the germline V gene, SGHRS is the CDR1 and YFSETQ is the CDR2. This clonotype showed up many times. Its cognate antigen has yet to be identified. Qualities for individual bases were not recorded, and no much larger clone is one base off. The clonotype comes from a man aged 18 to 30 who had mild COVID-19 (a few samples of this study predate the infection). The sample titles of this study are shuffled in the database, so cell type and time point are left out; the donor was told from shared clones. Sequenced material: PBMCs or a T cell subset sorted from them (not recorded which). The rearrangement combines TRBV5-1 with TRBJ2-3, and TRBD2 matches 11 of the central bases. In nucleotide form, the sequence is TGCGCCAGCGGGCTAGCGGGGGGCCACCCAGATACGCAGTATTTT. This translates into CASGLAGGHPDTQYF.